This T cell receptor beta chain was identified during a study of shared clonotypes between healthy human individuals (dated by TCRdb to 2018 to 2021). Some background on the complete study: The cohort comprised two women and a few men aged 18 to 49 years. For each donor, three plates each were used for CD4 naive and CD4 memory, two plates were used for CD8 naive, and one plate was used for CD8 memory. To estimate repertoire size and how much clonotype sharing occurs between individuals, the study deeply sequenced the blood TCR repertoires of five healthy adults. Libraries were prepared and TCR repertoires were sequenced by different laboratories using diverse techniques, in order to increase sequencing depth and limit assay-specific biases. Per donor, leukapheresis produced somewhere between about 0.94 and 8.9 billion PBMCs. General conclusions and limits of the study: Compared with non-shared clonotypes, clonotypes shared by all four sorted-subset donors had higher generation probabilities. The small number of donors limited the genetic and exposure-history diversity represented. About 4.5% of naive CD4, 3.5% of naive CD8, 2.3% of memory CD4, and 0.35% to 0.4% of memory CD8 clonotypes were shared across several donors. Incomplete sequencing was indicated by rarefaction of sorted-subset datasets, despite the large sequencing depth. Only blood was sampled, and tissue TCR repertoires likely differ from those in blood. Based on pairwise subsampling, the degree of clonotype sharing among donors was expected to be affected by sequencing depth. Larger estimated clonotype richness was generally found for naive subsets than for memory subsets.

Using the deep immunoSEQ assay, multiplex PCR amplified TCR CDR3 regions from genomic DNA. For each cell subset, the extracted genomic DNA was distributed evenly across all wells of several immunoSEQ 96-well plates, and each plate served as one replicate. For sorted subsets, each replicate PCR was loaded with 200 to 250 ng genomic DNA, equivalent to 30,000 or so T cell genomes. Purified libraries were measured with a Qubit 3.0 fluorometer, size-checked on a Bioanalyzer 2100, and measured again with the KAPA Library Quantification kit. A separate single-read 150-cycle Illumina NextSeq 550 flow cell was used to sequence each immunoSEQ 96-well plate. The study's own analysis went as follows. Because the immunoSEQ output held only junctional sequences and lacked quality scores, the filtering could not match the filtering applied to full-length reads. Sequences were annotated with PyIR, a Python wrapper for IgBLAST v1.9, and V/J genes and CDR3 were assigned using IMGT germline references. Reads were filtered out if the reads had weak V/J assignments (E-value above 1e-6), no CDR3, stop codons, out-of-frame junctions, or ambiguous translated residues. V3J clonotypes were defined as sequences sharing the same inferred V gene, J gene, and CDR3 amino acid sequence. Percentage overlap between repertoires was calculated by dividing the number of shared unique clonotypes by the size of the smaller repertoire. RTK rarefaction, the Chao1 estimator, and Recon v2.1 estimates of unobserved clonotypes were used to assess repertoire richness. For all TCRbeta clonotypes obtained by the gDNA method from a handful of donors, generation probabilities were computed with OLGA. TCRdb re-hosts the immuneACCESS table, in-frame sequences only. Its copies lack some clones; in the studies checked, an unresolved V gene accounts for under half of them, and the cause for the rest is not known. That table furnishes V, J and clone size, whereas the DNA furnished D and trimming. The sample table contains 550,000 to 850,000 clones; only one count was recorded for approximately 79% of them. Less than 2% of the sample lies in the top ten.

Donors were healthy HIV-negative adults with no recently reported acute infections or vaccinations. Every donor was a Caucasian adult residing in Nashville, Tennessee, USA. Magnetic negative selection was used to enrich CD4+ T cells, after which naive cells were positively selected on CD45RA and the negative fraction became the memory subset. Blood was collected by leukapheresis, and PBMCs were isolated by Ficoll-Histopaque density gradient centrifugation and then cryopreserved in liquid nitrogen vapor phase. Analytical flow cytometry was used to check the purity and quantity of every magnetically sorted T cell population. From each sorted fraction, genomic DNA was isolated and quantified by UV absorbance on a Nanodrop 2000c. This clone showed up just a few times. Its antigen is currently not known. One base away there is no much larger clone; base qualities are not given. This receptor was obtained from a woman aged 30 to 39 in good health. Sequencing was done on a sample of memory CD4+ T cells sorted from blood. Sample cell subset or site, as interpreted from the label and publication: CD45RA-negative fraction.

The nucleotides are TGTGCCAGCAGTTTATATTGGGGCACTGAAGCTTTCTTT. This is translated as CASSLYWGTEAFF. The chain employs TRBV27 and TRBJ1-1, with no confident D gene call. The CDR3 runs 13 residues from the cysteine to the phenylalanine. Left in the record is the CDR3 DNA by itself, 39 bases read in frame from the first base. Looking up the germline V gene (reference sequence) yields CDR1 MNHEY and CDR2 SMNVEV. V drops 1 base and J drops 4 bases, leaving 7 bases in between.